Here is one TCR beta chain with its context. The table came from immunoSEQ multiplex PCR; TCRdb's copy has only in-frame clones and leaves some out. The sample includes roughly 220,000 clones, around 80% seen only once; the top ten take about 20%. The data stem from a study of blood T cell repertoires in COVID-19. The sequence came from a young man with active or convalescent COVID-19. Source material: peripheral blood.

The CDR3 nucleotides read TGTGCCAGCAGTCGGGACAGCCTACGGGAGCAGTACTTC. Translation gives CASSRDSLREQYF. This chain uses TRBV6-5 with TRBJ2-7; 7 nucleotides match TRBD1. CDR3 size: 13 residues. V lost 5 bases, J lost 7 bases, and 8 bases stayed unmatched. Germline V gene lookup returns CDR1 MNHEY and CDR2 SVGAGI.